This T cell receptor beta chain was identified in a study of blood T cell repertoires in COVID-19. Study context: Material from acute and convalescent COVID-19 was sourced from the United States, Italy and Spain. From T cells, B-cell-depleted T cells, or PBMCs came the material, which was cDNA or gDNA.

As originally analysed: The assay estimated nucleated cells by amplifying reference gene primers. The repertoire was sequenced with immunoSEQ multiplex PCR; TCRdb's copy has only in-frame clones and lacks some. That table gives V, J and clone size, and the DNA gave D and trimming. The sample records under 100,000 clones, 70% to 90% being singletons. The V and J ends lost 2 bases and 3 bases, in that order; junction bases with no gene match: 7. The CDR3 loop spans 15 amino acids. In germline, CDR1 is MGHRA, CDR2 YSYEKL. Sequencing used peripheral blood. This chain links TRBV4-1 with TRBJ2-7; 7 bases map to TRBD1. The source of this sequence is a man aged 50-59 years with acute or convalescent COVID-19. CDR3 in amino acids: CASSQSEGAVYEQYF. The CDR3 bases are TGCGCCAGCAGCCAAAGCGAGGGGGCGGTCTACGAGCAGTACTTC.